What follows is one T cell receptor (beta chain) and its context. The target antigen is unknown. The data were produced by immunoSEQ multiplex PCR, yet TCRdb's version contains in-frame clones alone and is incomplete. The sample lists over 85,000 clones; 82% were seen once. The data stem from a study of Ad26.COV2.S vaccination and SARS-CoV-2 variants. Looked up from germline, CDR1 is KGHSH and CDR2 is LQKENI. This CDR3 region has 14 residues. Trimming shortened V by 1 base and J by 8 bases, and 12 bases separated the two germline ends. Notes on the study in general: Those who received the vaccine showed greater spike-specific TCR breadth than those given placebo. Spike-specific responses of CD8+ and CD4+ T cells were reported to display substantial breadth after vaccination. Vaccine and placebo recipients had similar non-spike TCR breadth. An underestimation of total T cell responses may have resulted from the TCR breadth and depth analyses.

This receptor was taken from a human donor who had recovered from COVID-19. This chain joins TRBV18 and TRBJ2-4; D uncertain. The sequencing used peripheral blood, collected after recovery from COVID-19. This CDR3 reads CASSPRVGLDIQYF. CDR3 sequence (DNA): TGTGCCAGCTCACCACGGGTAGGGCTGGACATTCAGTACTTC.